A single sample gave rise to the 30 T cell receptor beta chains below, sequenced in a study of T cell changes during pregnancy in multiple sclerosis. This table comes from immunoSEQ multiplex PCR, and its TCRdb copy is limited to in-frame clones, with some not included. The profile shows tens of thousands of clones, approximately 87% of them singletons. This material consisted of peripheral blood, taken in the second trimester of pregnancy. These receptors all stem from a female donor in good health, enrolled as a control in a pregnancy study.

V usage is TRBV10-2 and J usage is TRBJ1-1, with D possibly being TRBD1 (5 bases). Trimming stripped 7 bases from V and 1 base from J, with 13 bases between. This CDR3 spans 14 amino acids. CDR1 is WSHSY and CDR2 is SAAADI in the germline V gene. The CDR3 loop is CASTGQGSNTEAFF. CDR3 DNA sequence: TGCGCCAGCACAGGTCAGGGATCGAACACTGAAGCTTTCTTT.

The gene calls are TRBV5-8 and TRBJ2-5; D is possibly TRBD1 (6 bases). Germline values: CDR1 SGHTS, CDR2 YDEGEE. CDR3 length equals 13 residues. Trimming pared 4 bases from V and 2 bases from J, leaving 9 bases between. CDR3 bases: TGTGCCAGCAGCCCTCAGGGGCAAGAGACCCAGTACTTC. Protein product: CASSPQGQETQYF.

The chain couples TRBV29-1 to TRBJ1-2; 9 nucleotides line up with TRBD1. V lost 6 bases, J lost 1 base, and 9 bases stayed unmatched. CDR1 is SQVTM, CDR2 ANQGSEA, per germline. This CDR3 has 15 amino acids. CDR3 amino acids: CSVRGRDRDNYGYTF. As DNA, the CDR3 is TGCAGCGTCCGCGGGCGGGACAGGGATAACTATGGCTACACCTTC.

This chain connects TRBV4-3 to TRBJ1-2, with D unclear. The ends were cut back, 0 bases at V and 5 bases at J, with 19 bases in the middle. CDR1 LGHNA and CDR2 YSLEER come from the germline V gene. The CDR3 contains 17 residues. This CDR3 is CASSQDSRSSDNYGYTF. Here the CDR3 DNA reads TGCGCCAGCAGCCAAGATTCCCGGTCGTCCGACAATTATGGCTACACCTTC.

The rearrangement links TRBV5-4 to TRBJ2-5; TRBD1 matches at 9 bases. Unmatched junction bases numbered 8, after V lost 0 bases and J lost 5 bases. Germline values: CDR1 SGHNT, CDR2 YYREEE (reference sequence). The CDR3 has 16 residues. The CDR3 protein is CASSLGGQGNMETQYF. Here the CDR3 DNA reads TGTGCCAGCAGCTTGGGCGGACAGGGGAATATGGAGACCCAGTACTTC.

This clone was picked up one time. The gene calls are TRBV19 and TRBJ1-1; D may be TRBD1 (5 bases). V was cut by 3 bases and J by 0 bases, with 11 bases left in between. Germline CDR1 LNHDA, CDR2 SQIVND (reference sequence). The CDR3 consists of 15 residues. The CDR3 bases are TGTGCCAGTAGTATCAGGGCAGGGCTGAACACTGAAGCTTTCTTT. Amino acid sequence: CASSIRAGLNTEAFF.

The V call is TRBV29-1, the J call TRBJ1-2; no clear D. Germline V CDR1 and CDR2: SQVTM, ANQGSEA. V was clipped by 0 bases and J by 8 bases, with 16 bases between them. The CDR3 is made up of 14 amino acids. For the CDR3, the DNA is TGCAGCGTTGAAGATCCGGGGAGATCGGGGGGCTACACCTTC. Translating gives CSVEDPGRSGGYTF. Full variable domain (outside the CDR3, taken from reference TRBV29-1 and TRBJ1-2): SAVISQKPSRDICQRGTSLTIQCQVDSQVTMMFWYRQQPGQSLTLIATANQGSEATYESGFVIDKFPISRPNLTFSTLTVSNMSPEDSSIYLCSVEDPGRSGGYTFGSGTRLTVV.

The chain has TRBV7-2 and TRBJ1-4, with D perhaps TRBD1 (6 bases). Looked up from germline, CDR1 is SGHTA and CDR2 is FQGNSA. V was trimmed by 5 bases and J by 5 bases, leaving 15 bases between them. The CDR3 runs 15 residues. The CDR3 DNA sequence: TGTGCCAGCAGCGTCTCCGGGACAAGGAATGAAAAACTGTTTTTT. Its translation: CASSVSGTRNEKLFF.

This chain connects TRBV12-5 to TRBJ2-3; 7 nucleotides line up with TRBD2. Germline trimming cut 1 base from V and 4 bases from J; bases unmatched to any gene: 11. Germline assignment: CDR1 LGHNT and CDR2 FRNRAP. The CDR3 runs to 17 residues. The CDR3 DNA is TGTGCTAGTGGTTTGGGGGTTCGGCTAGCGGCGCCAGATACGCAGTATTTT. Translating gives CASGLGVRLAAPDTQYF.

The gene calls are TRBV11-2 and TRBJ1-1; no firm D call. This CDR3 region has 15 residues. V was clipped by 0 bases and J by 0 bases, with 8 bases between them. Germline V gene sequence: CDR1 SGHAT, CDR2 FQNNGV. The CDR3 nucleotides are TGTGCCAGCAGCTTAGATTCTCCCCTGAACACTGAAGCTTTCTTT. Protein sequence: CASSLDSPLNTEAFF.

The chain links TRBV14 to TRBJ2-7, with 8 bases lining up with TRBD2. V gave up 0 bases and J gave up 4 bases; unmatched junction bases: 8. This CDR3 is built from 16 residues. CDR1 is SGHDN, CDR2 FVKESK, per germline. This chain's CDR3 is CASSQDLGSGAYEQYF. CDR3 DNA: TGTGCCAGCAGCCAAGATCTGGGTAGCGGGGCTTACGAGCAGTACTTC.

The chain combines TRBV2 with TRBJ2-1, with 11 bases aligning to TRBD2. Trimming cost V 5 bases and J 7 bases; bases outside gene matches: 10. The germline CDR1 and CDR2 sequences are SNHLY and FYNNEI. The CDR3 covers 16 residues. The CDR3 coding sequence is TGTGCCAGCAGTATAGACAGACTAGCGGGGCCAAATGAGCAGTTCTTC. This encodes CASSIDRLAGPNEQFF.

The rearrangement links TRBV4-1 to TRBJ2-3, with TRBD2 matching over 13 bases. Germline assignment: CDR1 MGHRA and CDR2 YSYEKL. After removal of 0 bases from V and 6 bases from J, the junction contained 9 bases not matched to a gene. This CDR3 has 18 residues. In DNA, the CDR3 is TGCGCCAGCAGCCAAGAGGCGACTAGCGGGGGGATGGTGGATACGCAGTATTTT. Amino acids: CASSQEATSGGMVDTQYF.

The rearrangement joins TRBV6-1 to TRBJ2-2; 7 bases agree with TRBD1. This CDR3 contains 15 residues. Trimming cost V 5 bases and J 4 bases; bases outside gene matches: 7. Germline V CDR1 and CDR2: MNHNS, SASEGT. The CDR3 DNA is TGTGCCAGCAGTTCGGAGTCAGGGGGCACCGGGGAGCTGTTTTTT. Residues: CASSSESGGTGELFF.

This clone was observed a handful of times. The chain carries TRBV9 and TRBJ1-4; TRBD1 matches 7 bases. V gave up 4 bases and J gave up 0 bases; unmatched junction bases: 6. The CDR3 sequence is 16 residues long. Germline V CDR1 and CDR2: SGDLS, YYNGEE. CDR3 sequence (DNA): TGTGCCAGCAGCACCTCCGGACAGGCAACTAATGAAAAACTGTTTTTT. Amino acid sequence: CASSTSGQATNEKLFF.

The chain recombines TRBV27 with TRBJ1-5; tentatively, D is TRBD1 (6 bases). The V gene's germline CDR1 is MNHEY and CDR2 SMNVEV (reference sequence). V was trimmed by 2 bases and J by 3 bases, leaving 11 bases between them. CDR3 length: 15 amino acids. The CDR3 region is CASSLSRTANQPQHF. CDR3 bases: TGTGCCAGCAGTTTAAGCCGGACAGCCAATCAGCCCCAGCATTTT.

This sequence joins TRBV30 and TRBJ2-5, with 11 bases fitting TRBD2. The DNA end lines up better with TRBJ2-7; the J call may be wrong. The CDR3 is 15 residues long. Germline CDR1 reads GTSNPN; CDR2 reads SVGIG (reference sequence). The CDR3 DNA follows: TGTGCCTGGAGTGGAGGGACTAGCGGAGTTTACGAGCAGTACTTC. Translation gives CAWSGGTSGVYEQYF.

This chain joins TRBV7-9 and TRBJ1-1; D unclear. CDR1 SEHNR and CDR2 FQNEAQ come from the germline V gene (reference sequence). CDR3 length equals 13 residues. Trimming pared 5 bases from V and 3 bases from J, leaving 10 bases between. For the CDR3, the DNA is TGTGCCAGCAGCACCCACTCGGACACTGAAGCTTTCTTT. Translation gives CASSTHSDTEAFF. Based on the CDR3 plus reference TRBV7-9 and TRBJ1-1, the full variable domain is DTGVSQNPRHKITKRGQNVTFRCDPISEHNRLYWYRQTLGQGPEFLTYFQNEAQLEKSRLLSDRFSAERPKGSFSTLEIQRTEQGDSAMYLCASSTHSDTEAFFGQGTRLTVV.

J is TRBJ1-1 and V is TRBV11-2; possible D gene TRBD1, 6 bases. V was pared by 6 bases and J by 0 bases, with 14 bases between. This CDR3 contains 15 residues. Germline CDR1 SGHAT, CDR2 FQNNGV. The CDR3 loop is CASSHTQGLNTEAFF. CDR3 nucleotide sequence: TGTGCCAGCAGTCACACCCAGGGGTTGAACACTGAAGCTTTCTTT.

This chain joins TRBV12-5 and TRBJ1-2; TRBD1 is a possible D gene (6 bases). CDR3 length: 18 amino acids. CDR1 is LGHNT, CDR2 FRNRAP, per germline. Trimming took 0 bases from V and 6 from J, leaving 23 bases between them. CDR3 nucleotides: TGTGCTAGTGGTTTGGTTCCCTCCCCCGGGGGGCGCATGGATGGCTACACCTTC. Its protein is CASGLVPSPGGRMDGYTF.

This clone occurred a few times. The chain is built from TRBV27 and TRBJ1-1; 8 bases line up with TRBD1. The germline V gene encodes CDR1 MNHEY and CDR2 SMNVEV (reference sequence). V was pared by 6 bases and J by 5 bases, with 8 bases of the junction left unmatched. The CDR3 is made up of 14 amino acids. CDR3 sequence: CASRSQGAGTEAFF. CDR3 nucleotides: TGTGCCAGCAGGTCGCAGGGGGCAGGGACTGAAGCTTTCTTT.

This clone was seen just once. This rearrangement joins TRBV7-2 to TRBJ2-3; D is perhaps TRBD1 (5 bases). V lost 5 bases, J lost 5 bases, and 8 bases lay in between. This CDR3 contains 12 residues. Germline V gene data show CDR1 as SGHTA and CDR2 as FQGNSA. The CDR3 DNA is TGTGCCAGCAGCCAGGGAAGAGATACGCAGTATTTT. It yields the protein CASSQGRDTQYF.

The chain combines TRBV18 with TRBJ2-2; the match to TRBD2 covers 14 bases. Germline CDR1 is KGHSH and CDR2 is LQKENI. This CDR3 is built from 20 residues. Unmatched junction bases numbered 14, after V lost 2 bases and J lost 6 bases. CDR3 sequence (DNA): TGTGCCAGCTCACCAAGAAGTCCCGGGACTAGCGGGAGAGGGGCCGGGGAGCTGTTTTTT. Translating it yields CASSPRSPGTSGRGAGELFF.

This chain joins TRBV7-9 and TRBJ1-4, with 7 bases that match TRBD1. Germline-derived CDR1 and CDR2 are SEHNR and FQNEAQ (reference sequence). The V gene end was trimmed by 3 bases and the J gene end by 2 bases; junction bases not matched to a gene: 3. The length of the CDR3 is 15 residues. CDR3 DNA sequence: TGTGCCAGCAGCTTTGGACAGGAGACTAATGAAAAACTGTTTTTT. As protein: CASSFGQETNEKLFF.

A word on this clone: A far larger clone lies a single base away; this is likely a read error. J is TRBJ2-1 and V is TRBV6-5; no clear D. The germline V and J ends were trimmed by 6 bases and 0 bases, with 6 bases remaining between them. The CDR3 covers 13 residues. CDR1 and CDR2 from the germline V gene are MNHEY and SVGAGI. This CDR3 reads CASRLSSYNEQFF. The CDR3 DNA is TGTGCCAGCAGGTTGAGCTCCTACAATGAGCAGTTCTTC.

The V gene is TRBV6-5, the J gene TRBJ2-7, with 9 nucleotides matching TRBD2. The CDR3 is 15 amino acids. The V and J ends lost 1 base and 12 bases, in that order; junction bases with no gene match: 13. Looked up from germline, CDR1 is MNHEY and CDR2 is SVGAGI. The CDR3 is CASSYYTASGKGLYF. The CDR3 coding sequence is TGTGCCAGCAGTTACTATACGGCTAGCGGGAAGGGGCTGTACTTC.

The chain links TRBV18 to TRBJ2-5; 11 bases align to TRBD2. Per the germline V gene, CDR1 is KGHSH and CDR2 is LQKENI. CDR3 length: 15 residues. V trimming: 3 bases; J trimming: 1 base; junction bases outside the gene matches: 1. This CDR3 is CASSPTSGTQETQYF. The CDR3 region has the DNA TGTGCCAGCTCACCGACTAGCGGGACCCAAGAGACCCAGTACTTC.

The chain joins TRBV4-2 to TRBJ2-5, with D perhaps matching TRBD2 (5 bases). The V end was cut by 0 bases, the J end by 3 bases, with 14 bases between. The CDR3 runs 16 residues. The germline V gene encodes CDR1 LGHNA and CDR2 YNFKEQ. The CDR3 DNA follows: TGTGCCAGCAGCCAAGATTTTGGCGGTAGCGAAGAGACCCAGTACTTC. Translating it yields CASSQDFGGSEETQYF.

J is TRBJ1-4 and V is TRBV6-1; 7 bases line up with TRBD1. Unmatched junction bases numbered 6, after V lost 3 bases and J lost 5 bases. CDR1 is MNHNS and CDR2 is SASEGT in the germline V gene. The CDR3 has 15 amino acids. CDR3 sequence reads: CASSDFDRVNEKLFF. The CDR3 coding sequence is TGTGCCAGCAGTGATTTCGACAGGGTAAATGAAAAACTGTTTTTT.

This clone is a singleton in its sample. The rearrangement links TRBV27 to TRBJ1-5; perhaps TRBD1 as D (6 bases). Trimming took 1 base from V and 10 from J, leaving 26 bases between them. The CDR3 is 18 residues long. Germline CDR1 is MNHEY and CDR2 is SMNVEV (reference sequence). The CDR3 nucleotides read TGTGCCAGCAGTTTATTACCCACGGACAGAGCCTCCGCCTATCCCCAGCATTTT. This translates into CASSLLPTDRASAYPQHF.